The source of this T cell receptor (beta chain) is a study of cytomegalovirus exposure and HLA in healthy donors. Germline CDR1 reads SEHNR; CDR2 reads FQNEAQ (reference sequence). The CDR3 covers 14 residues. Trimming removed 4 bases from V and 3 bases from J, with 13 bases in between. With 60 Vbeta and 13 Jbeta primers, the PCR was carried out. TCRdb's copy holds only in-frame clones and misses some; the assay was immunoSEQ multiplex PCR. The sample holds about 150,000 clones, roughly 74% seen once. Healthy bone marrow donors formed the donor group. Broader study findings: What a later analysis showed was that several of the most significant clusters appeared linked to common viral pathogens.

There are a few counts of this clone. Antigen specificity is unknown. Sequencing was carried out using PBMCs. The clonotype was recovered from a man aged 18-30 years in good health and CMV-seropositive. The chain couples TRBV7-9 to TRBJ2-7; D is ambiguous. CDR3 residues: CASSSRKKIYEQYF. CDR3 DNA sequence: TGTGCCAGCAGCTCCAGAAAAAAAATCTACGAGCAGTACTTC.